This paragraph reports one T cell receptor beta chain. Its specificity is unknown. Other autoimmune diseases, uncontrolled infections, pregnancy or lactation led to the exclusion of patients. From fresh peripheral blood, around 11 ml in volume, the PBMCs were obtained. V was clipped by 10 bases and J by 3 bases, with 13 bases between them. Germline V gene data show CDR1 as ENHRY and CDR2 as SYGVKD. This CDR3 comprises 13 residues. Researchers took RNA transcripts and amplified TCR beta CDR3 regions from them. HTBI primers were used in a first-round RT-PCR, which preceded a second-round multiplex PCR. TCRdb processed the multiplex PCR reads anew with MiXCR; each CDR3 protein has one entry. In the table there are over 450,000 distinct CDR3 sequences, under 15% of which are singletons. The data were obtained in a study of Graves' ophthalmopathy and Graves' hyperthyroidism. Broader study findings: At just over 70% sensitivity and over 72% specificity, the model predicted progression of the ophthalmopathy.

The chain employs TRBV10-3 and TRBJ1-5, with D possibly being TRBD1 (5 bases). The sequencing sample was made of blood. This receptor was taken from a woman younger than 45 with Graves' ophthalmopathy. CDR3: CATHRTINQPQHF. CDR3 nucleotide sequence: TGTGCCACTCATCGGACAATCAATCAGCCCCAGCATTTT.